One and the same sample provided the 23 T cell receptor beta chains below, sequenced in a study of T cell changes during pregnancy in multiple sclerosis. Some clones are missing from TCRdb's copy, which holds only in-frame ones; the method was immunoSEQ multiplex PCR. This table has tens of thousands of clones, roughly 89% appearing once. Sequenced here: peripheral blood, sampled after pregnancy. All receptors derive from a female donor in good health, enrolled as a control in a pregnancy study.

This chain joins TRBV7-2 and TRBJ2-3, with 7 bases that match TRBD2. The germline V gene encodes CDR1 SGHTA and CDR2 FQGNSA. The CDR3 extends over 16 amino acids. V was pared by 0 bases and J by 2 bases, with 5 bases of the junction left unmatched. CDR3 residues: CASSLAAGVYTDTQYF. The CDR3 DNA reads as TGTGCCAGCAGCTTAGCGGCGGGGGTATACACAGATACGCAGTATTTT.

This chain joins TRBV6-6 and TRBJ2-7; D not resolved. Germline V gene lookup returns CDR1 MNHNY and CDR2 SVGAGI (reference sequence). Trimming took off 7 bases at V and 0 bases at J, with 10 bases between the two ends. The CDR3 is 13 residues long. For the CDR3, the DNA is TGTGCCAGCAAAATATCAGTCTCCTACGAGCAGTACTTC. Residues: CASKISVSYEQYF.

The gene calls are TRBV7-6 and TRBJ2-5; 7 bases are shared with TRBD2. In germline, CDR1 is SGHVS, CDR2 FNYEAQ. The CDR3 runs 16 residues. Trimming removed 6 bases from V and 6 bases from J; junction bases left unmatched: 16. The CDR3 is CASRLIREGLWKTQYF. CDR3 coding DNA: TGTGCCAGCAGGCTAATAAGGGAGGGGCTCTGGAAGACCCAGTACTTC. Based on the CDR3 plus reference TRBV7-6 and TRBJ2-5, the full variable domain is GAGVSQSPRYKVTKRGQDVALRCDPISGHVSLYWYRQALGQGPEFLTYFNYEAQQDKSGLPNDRFSAERPEGSISTLTIQRTEQRDSAMYRCASRLIREGLWKTQYFGPGTRLLVL.

The chain joins TRBV21-1 to TRBJ2-3; the table calls TRBD2, which could not be checked here. TRBV21-1 represents a pseudogene. The CDR3 is 17 residues long. The CDR3 DNA reads TGTGCCAGCAGCATCCGAACCCTAGCGGGGGGAGTAGATACGCAGTATTTT. Translated, it gives CASSIRTLAGGVDTQYF.

The rearrangement uses TRBV18 and TRBJ2-3; 12 nucleotides match TRBD1. The CDR3 is made up of 17 amino acids. Trimming removed 6 bases from V and 3 bases from J; junction bases left unmatched: 10. Germline loops: CDR1 KGHSH, CDR2 LQKENI. The CDR3 loop reads CASSPPGTGGPTDTQYF. The CDR3 bases are TGTGCCAGCTCCCCTCCCGGGACAGGGGGCCCGACAGATACGCAGTATTTT. Looking up the rest from reference TRBV18 and TRBJ2-3 gives the full variable domain: NAGVMQNPRHLVRRRGQEARLRCSPMKGHSHVYWYRQLPEEGLKFMVYLQKENIIDESGMPKERFSAEFPKEGPSILRIQQVVRGDSAAYFCASSPPGTGGPTDTQYFGPGTRLTVL.

The chain is built from TRBV11-1 and TRBJ2-5, with D maybe TRBD2 (6 bases). Trimming cost V 6 bases and J 3 bases, with 20 bases left between them. The CDR3 has 16 amino acids. The germline CDR1 and CDR2 sequences are SGHAT and FQDESV (reference sequence). CDR3 DNA: TGTGCCAGCAGAACGGGGGTAGCGAACGAGAAAGAGACCCAGTACTTC. Translated, it gives CASRTGVANEKETQYF.

This clone was counted a few times. The chain recombines TRBV2 with TRBJ1-5; the D is unclear. CDR1 and CDR2 from the germline V gene are SNHLY and FYNNEI. Trimming shortened V by 4 bases and J by 3 bases, and 10 bases separated the two germline ends. This CDR3 is 14 amino acids long. CDR3 loop: CASSAGAFNQPQHF. CDR3 DNA: TGTGCCAGCAGTGCGGGAGCCTTCAATCAGCCCCAGCATTTT.

The chain carries TRBV5-4 and TRBJ2-1, with TRBD2 matching over 9 bases. The V and J ends lost 0 bases and 6 bases, in that order; junction bases with no gene match: 7. The germline V gene has CDR1 SGHNT and CDR2 YYREEE (reference sequence). The CDR3 sequence is 16 residues long. CDR3 nucleotides: TGTGCCAGCAGCTTGGGTGGGGCGGGGGGGCTCAATGAGCAGTTCTTC. This sequence encodes CASSLGGAGGLNEQFF.

V is TRBV11-2 and J is TRBJ1-2; 7 nucleotides match TRBD1. The J segment lost 8 bases and the V segment lost 4 bases, leaving 13 bases of the junction unmatched. The germline CDR1 and CDR2 sequences are SGHAT and FQNNGV. The CDR3 has 15 amino acids. This CDR3 is CASSSLPHRGTGYTF. The CDR3 DNA is TGTGCCAGCAGCTCTCTCCCCCACAGGGGCACGGGCTACACCTTC.

The CDR3: CASSPPDRYSQPQHF. CDR3 DNA: TGTGCCAGCAGTCCCCCAGACAGGTACAGTCAGCCCCAGCATTTT. The chain uses TRBV28 and TRBJ1-5, with D possibly TRBD1 on 6 matching bases. CDR1 MDHEN and CDR2 SYDVKM come from the germline V gene. The V end was cut by 5 bases, the J end by 6 bases, with 17 bases between. This CDR3 spans 15 amino acids.

J is TRBJ2-1 and V is TRBV2; 7 nucleotides agree with TRBD2. The trim removed 7 bases at V and 6 bases at J, leaving 3 bases unmatched. The CDR3 runs to 12 residues. Germline CDR1 is SNHLY and CDR2 is FYNNEI. The CDR3 DNA reads TGTGCCAGCAATACGGGGGGCAATGAGCAGTTCTTC. Its protein product is CASNTGGNEQFF.

The chain is built from TRBV7-9 and TRBJ2-1, with TRBD2 as a possible D gene (7 bases). Trimming shortened V by 4 bases and J by 5 bases, and 15 bases separated the two germline ends. The CDR3 has 15 amino acids. The V gene's germline CDR1 is SEHNR and CDR2 FQNEAQ (reference sequence). CDR3 nucleotides: TGTGCCAGCAGCTCCCGGGGGGCCAACCACAATGAGCAGTTCTTC. It yields the protein CASSSRGANHNEQFF.

The chain uses TRBV2 and TRBJ2-5; maybe TRBD2 (5 bases). Trimming pared 4 bases from V and 5 bases from J, leaving 11 bases between. Germline values: CDR1 SNHLY, CDR2 FYNNEI. The CDR3 runs 13 residues. In DNA form, the CDR3 reads TGTGCCAGCAGTGTCCGGGGTTTGGAGACCCAGTACTTC. It encodes CASSVRGLETQYF.

CDR3 in amino acids: CASSTEGRTQYF. The CDR3 bases are TGCGCCAGCAGTACGGAGGGGCGGACCCAGTACTTC. V is TRBV5-1 and J is TRBJ2-5, with a weak D call TRBD2 (6 bases). V lost 5 bases to trimming and J lost 7 bases, with 12 bases between them. CDR3 length: 12 residues. CDR1 and CDR2 from the germline V gene are SGHRS and YFSETQ.

CDR3 protein: CASSLGPGELFF. The DNA of the CDR3 is TGTGCCAGCAGCTTAGGGCCCGGGGAGCTGTTTTTT. V gene TRBV28 combines with J gene TRBJ2-2, with D unresolved. Trimming took 6 bases from V and 6 from J, leaving 8 bases between them. The CDR3 sequence is 12 residues long. CDR1 and CDR2 from the germline V gene are MDHEN and SYDVKM.

The chain uses TRBV18 and TRBJ1-1; D perhaps matches TRBD1 (6 bases). The CDR3 consists of 16 residues. V lost 3 bases to trimming and J lost 0 bases, with 14 bases between them. Looked up from germline, CDR1 is KGHSH and CDR2 is LQKENI. The CDR3 spells CASSPDRNYMNTEAFF. The CDR3 nucleotides are TGTGCCAGCTCACCGGACAGAAACTACATGAACACTGAAGCTTTCTTT.

This clone appeared a single time. The CDR3 DNA sequence: TGTGCCAGCAGTTACTCGACTGGTGCTGAAGGCTACACCTTC. Residues: CASSYSTGAEGYTF. The gene calls are TRBV6-6 and TRBJ1-2, with D uncertain. In germline, CDR1 is MNHNY, CDR2 SVGAGI (reference sequence). The CDR3 sequence is 14 residues long. The V and J ends lost 0 bases and 8 bases respectively, with 13 bases between them.

The genes are TRBV6-5 and TRBJ1-1; D gene ambiguous. Trimming shortened V by 5 bases and J by 6 bases, and 10 bases separated the two germline ends. Per germline, CDR1 MNHEY and CDR2 SVGAGI. The CDR3 spans 12 residues. The CDR3 region has the DNA TGTGCCAGCAGTACCGGGATGGCTGAAGCTTTCTTT. This encodes CASSTGMAEAFF.

The chain uses TRBV28 and TRBJ2-7, with D uncertain. The CDR3 has 13 amino acids. The germline V and J ends were trimmed by 3 bases and 3 bases, with 9 bases remaining between them. Germline-derived CDR1 and CDR2 are MDHEN and SYDVKM. In DNA, the CDR3 is TGTGCCAGCAGTTTCACTTCCCTCTACGAGCAGTACTTC. Its protein is CASSFTSLYEQYF.

This chain links TRBV28 with TRBJ2-1; TRBD1 might be the D (6 bases). The V end lost 2 bases, the J end lost 4 bases, and 15 bases lay between the germline ends. Germline V gene sequence: CDR1 MDHEN, CDR2 SYDVKM. This CDR3 comprises 16 residues. CDR3 in DNA: TGTGCCAGCAGTTTAGGGGGCTATAATGGTTACAATGAGCAGTTCTTC. It translates to CASSLGGYNGYNEQFF.

V is TRBV4-1 and J is TRBJ1-5; weak D call: TRBD1 (6 bases). The V gene's germline CDR1 is MGHRA and CDR2 YSYEKL. CDR3 size: 15 residues. V lost 3 bases to trimming and J lost 3 bases, with 12 bases between them. CDR3: CASSHIGQSNQPQHF. The CDR3 DNA reads as TGCGCCAGCAGCCATATTGGACAGTCCAATCAGCCCCAGCATTTT.

The V gene is TRBV11-1, the J gene TRBJ2-2; 7 bases agree with TRBD2. V was pared by 0 bases and J by 6 bases, with 4 bases of the junction left unmatched. Germline CDR1 reads SGHAT; CDR2 reads FQDESV (reference sequence). The CDR3 consists of 15 residues. As DNA, the CDR3 is TGTGCCAGCAGCTTAGCAGCGGGGTCTCCCGGGGAGCTGTTTTTT. The encoded protein is CASSLAAGSPGELFF.

The chain recombines TRBV2 with TRBJ1-2; the match to TRBD1 covers 9 bases. The CDR3 has 13 residues. CDR1 is SNHLY and CDR2 is FYNNEI in the germline V gene. The trim removed 4 bases at V and 7 bases at J, leaving 4 bases unmatched. Here the CDR3 DNA reads TGTGCCAGCAGTGTAAGGGACAGGGCTGGCTACACCTTC. As protein: CASSVRDRAGYTF. The full variable domain, with the rest looked up from reference TRBV2 and TRBJ1-2, is EPEVTQTPSHQVTQMGQEVILRCVPISNHLYFYWYRQILGQKVEFLVSFYNNEISEKSEIFDDQFSVERPDGSNFTLKIRSTKLEDSAMYFCASSVRDRAGYTFGSGTRLTVV.